The 7 T cell receptor beta chains presented below share a single source sample, sequenced in a study of blood T cell repertoires in COVID-19 (TCRdb year 2020). Receptor amplification or capture employed the immunoSEQ multiplex PCR assay. Sourced from immuneACCESS, this table was stored by TCRdb with only in-frame sequences that have V and J called. A share of the clones is absent; for the studies checked, an unresolved V gene accounts for under half, and the remainder has no known explanation. Here the sample has roughly 230,000 clones; roughly 81% occur a single time. The ten biggest clones cover under 7% of the sample. Sequenced: PBMCs or T cells enriched from blood (not recorded which). All receptors come from a woman between 45 and 65 years old who had been exposed to COVID-19.

V and J are TRBV5-1 and TRBJ1-2, with 9 nucleotides matching TRBD1. Germline trimming cut 4 bases from V and 7 bases from J; bases unmatched to any gene: 5. CDR3 length: 13 amino acids. From germline, CDR1 is SGHRS and CDR2 YFSETQ. CDR3 nucleotides: TGCGCCAGCAGCCCAGTGGACAGGGGTGGCTACACCTTC. Its translation is CASSPVDRGGYTF.

V is TRBV30 and J is TRBJ1-5; 8 nucleotides match TRBD1. The CDR3 totals 14 residues. The V segment lost 5 bases and the J segment 1 base; nucleotides outside the gene matches: 4. Germline CDR1 is GTSNPN and CDR2 is SVGIG (reference sequence). CDR3 bases: TGTGCCTGGGACAGGGGAGGCAGCAATCAGCCCCAGCATTTT. Protein product: CAWDRGGSNQPQHF.

V is TRBV20-1 and J is TRBJ1-1; D unresolved. Germline values: CDR1 DFQATT, CDR2 SNEGSKA (reference sequence). This CDR3 comprises 12 residues. Trimming took off 3 bases at V and 0 bases at J, with 5 bases between the two ends. In nucleotides, the CDR3 is TGCAGTGCTAGTAACATGAACACTGAAGCTTTCTTT. Translation gives CSASNMNTEAFF.

This rearrangement joins TRBV29-1 to TRBJ1-2, with D maybe TRBD1 (5 bases). Germline V lookup: CDR1 SQVTM, CDR2 ANQGSEA. V gave up 4 bases and J gave up 5 bases, with 11 bases separating them. The CDR3 has 12 residues. This CDR3 reads CSVVLQEYGYTF. The CDR3 DNA reads as TGCAGCGTTGTGCTACAGGAGTATGGCTACACCTTC.

Written as DNA, the CDR3 is TGTGCCAGTAGTATTCAGTTGGTGGACTATGGCTACACCTTC. This encodes CASSIQLVDYGYTF. V is TRBV19 and J is TRBJ1-2; D unresolved. V dropped 3 bases and J dropped 3 bases, with 11 bases sitting between them. The CDR3 is 14 residues long. Germline lookup yields CDR1 LNHDA and CDR2 SQIVND (reference sequence).

A few counts support this clone. V is TRBV5-1 and J is TRBJ2-2; D is ambiguous. CDR1 and CDR2 (germline): SGHRS, YFSETQ. Trimming cost V 4 bases and J 3 bases, with 10 bases left between them. The CDR3 has 14 residues. CDR3 in amino acids: CASSDQDYTGELFF. The CDR3 DNA sequence: TGCGCCAGCAGCGACCAGGATTACACCGGGGAGCTGTTTTTT.

This clone was detected once. The V gene is TRBV3-1 (or the pseudogene TRBV3-2), the J gene TRBJ2-3, with a tentative D call TRBD2 (5 bases). V was shortened by 2 bases and J by 6 bases, with 15 bases between the two germline ends. This CDR3 region has 15 residues. The germline V gene has CDR1 LGHDT and CDR2 YNNKEL (reference sequence). The CDR3 region is CASSQYGGPGDTQYF. The DNA of the CDR3 is TGTGCCAGCAGCCAATACGGCGGTCCGGGGGATACGCAGTATTTT.